The 2 T cell receptor beta chains reported below all come from one sample, sequenced in a study of blood T cell repertoires in COVID-19. Assay used: immunoSEQ multiplex PCR; TCRdb lists only in-frame clones, some missing. The repertoire holds roughly 160,000 clones, with about 88% as singletons. The sequenced sample was peripheral blood. The receptor set was obtained from a man in his forties or fifties with acute or convalescent COVID-19.

This chain connects TRBV5-6 to TRBJ2-4, with a tentative D call TRBD2 (6 bases). V was shortened by 7 bases and J by 6 bases, with 11 bases between the two germline ends. Germline V lookup: CDR1 SGHDT, CDR2 YYEEEE. The CDR3 extends over 12 amino acids. The CDR3 region has the DNA TGTGCCAGCTCCCCCGGGGGAAACATTCAGTACTTC. Protein product: CASSPGGNIQYF.

The gene calls are TRBV7-9 and TRBJ1-1, with D hard to call. CDR1 and CDR2 from the germline V gene are SEHNR and FQNEAQ (reference sequence). V gave up 6 bases and J gave up 7 bases, with 15 bases separating them. The CDR3 length is 13 residues. The CDR3 here is CASSLDGGSEAFF. As DNA, the CDR3 is TGTGCCAGCAGTCTAGACGGAGGTAGTGAAGCTTTCTTT.